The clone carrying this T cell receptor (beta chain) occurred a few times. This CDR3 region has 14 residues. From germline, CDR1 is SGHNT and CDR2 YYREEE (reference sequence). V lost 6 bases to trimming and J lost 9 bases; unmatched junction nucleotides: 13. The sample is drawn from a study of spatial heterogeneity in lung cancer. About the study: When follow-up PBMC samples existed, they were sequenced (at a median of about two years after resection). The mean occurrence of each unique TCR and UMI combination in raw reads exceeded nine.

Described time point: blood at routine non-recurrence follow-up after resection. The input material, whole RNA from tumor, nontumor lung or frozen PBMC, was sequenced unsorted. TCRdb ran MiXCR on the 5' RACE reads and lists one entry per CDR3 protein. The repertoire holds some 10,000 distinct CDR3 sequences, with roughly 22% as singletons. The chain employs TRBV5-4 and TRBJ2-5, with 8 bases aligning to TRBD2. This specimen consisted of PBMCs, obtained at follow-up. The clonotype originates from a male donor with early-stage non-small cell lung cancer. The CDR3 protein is CASTSAPGGEAQYF. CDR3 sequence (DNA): TGTGCCAGCACCTCCGCCCCCGGGGGGGAGGCCCAGTACTTC.